Below, 3 T cell receptor beta chains from the same sample are listed, as sequenced in a study of cytomegalovirus exposure and HLA in healthy donors. A multiplex PCR was run with 60 Vbeta primers and 13 Jbeta primers. TCRdb keeps only in-frame clones here, not all; method: immunoSEQ multiplex PCR. The sample contains 120,000 to 150,000 clones, approximately 72% of which appear only once. Material for sequencing was PBMCs. The receptors originated from a man in his forties in good health and CMV-seronegative.

This clone was recorded only once. V and J are TRBV7-9 and TRBJ1-1, with TRBD1 matching over 8 bases. Germline CDR1 reads SEHNR; CDR2 reads FQNEAQ (reference sequence). The CDR3 runs 14 residues. The V segment lost 5 bases and the J segment 3 bases; nucleotides outside the gene matches: 5. CDR3 DNA: TGTGCCAGCAGCACAGGGGGGGGGCACACTGAAGCTTTCTTT. Translated, it gives CASSTGGGHTEAFF.

The V gene is TRBV6-4, the J gene TRBJ2-1; 12 bases align to TRBD1. After removal of 10 bases from V and 8 bases from J, the junction contained 12 bases not matched to a gene. CDR3 length: 15 amino acids. Germline CDR1 and CDR2: MRHNA and SNTAGT. In DNA, the CDR3 is TGTGCCACCGCCCTGGGACAGGGGGCTTTCGATGAGCAGTTCTTC. This sequence encodes CATALGQGAFDEQFF.

The genes are TRBV4-1 and TRBJ2-2; the D is unclear. The germline CDR1 and CDR2 sequences are MGHRA and YSYEKL. Trimming stripped 11 bases from V and 3 bases from J, with 10 bases between. The CDR3 sequence is 12 residues long. The CDR3 spells CAAGSHTGELFF. CDR3 sequence (DNA): TGCGCCGCCGGGTCCCACACCGGGGAGCTGTTTTTT.